Shown below are 19 T cell receptor beta chains from a single sample sequenced in a study of blood T cells in healthy people across ages. A second PCR of roughly 7 to 11 cycles used a sample-barcoded 5' primer and a J-beta primer mix. TCRdb processed the 5' RACE reads anew with MiXCR; each CDR3 protein has one entry. Altogether some 800,000 distinct CDR3 sequences are present, roughly 25% being singletons, with the ten largest covering more than 3%. This same sample was also taken into another study, of T cells of mothers and their children.

The sequencing sample was made of blood. These receptors were taken from a boy younger than 18 in good health.

This clonotype appeared many times. The genes are TRBV28 and TRBJ2-2; 9 positions agree with TRBD1. Germline trimming cut 4 bases from V and 7 bases from J; bases unmatched to any gene: 13. The germline V gene encodes CDR1 MDHEN and CDR2 SYDVKM. The CDR3 sequence is 17 residues long. The CDR3 bases are TGTGCCAGCAGTTCGCCCTCCCGGACAGGGGTGAGCGGGGAGCTGTTTTTT. It translates to CASSSPSRTGVSGELFF.

Only a few counts were recorded for this clonotype. The rearrangement links TRBV20-1 to TRBJ2-1; possible D gene TRBD2, 5 bases. CDR3 size: 12 residues. CDR1 and CDR2 from the germline V gene are DFQATT and SNEGSKA (reference sequence). V was cut by 6 bases and J by 6 bases, with 12 bases left in between. CDR3: CSATPSINEQFF. CDR3 coding DNA: TGCAGTGCCACCCCTAGCATCAATGAGCAGTTCTTC.

This clonotype was picked up a small number of times. V usage is TRBV3-1 and J usage is TRBJ1-1; no clear D gene. V lost 1 base and J 4 bases, leaving 1 base between the germline ends. Germline assignment: CDR1 LGHDT and CDR2 YNNKEL (reference sequence). The CDR3 extends over 11 amino acids. The CDR3 loop is CASSQATEAFF. DNA for the CDR3: TGTGCCAGCAGCCAAGCCACTGAAGCTTTCTTT.

The V gene is TRBV7-2, the J gene TRBJ2-3, with D hard to call. Between the trimmed V and J ends, which lost 3 bases and 7 bases, there was a span of 14 bases. This CDR3 is 14 amino acids long. Germline V gene lookup returns CDR1 SGHTA and CDR2 FQGNSA. The CDR3 reads CASSFGRQPNTQYF. For the CDR3, the DNA is TGTGCCAGCAGCTTCGGACGCCAGCCGAATACGCAGTATTTT.

This chain links TRBV7-2 with TRBJ2-3; no clear D. Germline values: CDR1 SGHTA, CDR2 FQGNSA. The CDR3 sequence is 15 residues long. V lost 5 bases to trimming and J lost 5 bases, with 17 bases between them. The CDR3 DNA sequence: TGTGCCAGCAGCCCGTCCGGGCTACTGGGAGATACGCAGTATTTT. The encoded protein is CASSPSGLLGDTQYF.

The V and J genes are TRBV15 and TRBJ2-5; 7 bases align to TRBD1. TRBJ2-1 explains the end of the DNA better; the J call may be wrong. Germline assignment: CDR1 LNHNV and CDR2 YYDKDF (reference sequence). The CDR3 runs to 15 residues. CDR3 in DNA: TGTGCCACCAGCAGAGGAGGGGGCGAATACAATGAGCAGTTCTTC. Encoded protein: CATSRGGGEYNEQFF.

This clonotype was picked up a small number of times. This sequence joins TRBV12-3 or TRBV12-4 and TRBJ2-7, with 7 bases aligning to TRBD1. Trimming took 6 bases from V and 5 from J; bases not matched to a gene: 13. There are 15 residues in the CDR3. The CDR3 nucleotides read TGTGCCAGCAGCTACCCACGACAGGGTACCAACGAGCAGTACTTC. It is translated as CASSYPRQGTNEQYF.

This clonotype was detected ten times or more. The chain is built from TRBV25-1 and TRBJ1-1, with 12 bases fitting TRBD1. CDR3 length: 18 residues. Germline V gene sequence: CDR1 MGHDK, CDR2 SYGVNS. J lost 2 bases, V lost 1 base, and 8 bases had no gene match. The CDR3 nucleotides read TGTGCCAGCAGTGAATTAGGGACAGGGGGCCAATCTAACACTGAAGCTTTCTTT. It translates to CASSELGTGGQSNTEAFF.

This clonotype has a count of ten or more. The rearrangement uses TRBV3-1 and TRBJ2-1; D is unclear. Trimming shortened V by 3 bases and J by 0 bases, and 9 bases separated the two germline ends. CDR1 LGHDT and CDR2 YNNKEL come from the germline V gene (reference sequence). The CDR3 covers 15 residues. CDR3 amino acids: CASSHGYSSYNEQFF. In DNA, the CDR3 is TGTGCCAGCAGCCACGGCTACAGCTCCTACAATGAGCAGTTCTTC.

This chain joins TRBV6-5 and TRBJ1-4, with TRBD1 identical over 7 bases. V lost 6 bases, J lost 4 bases, and 5 bases stayed unmatched. The CDR3 has 14 amino acids. Looked up from germline, CDR1 is MNHEY and CDR2 is SVGAGI. DNA for the CDR3: TGTGCCAGCAGCTTCGACAGGGTTAATGAAAAACTGTTTTTT. Translation gives CASSFDRVNEKLFF.

Written as DNA, the CDR3 is TGTGCCAGCAGTCCCGTGGACGGGGAAAATGAGCAGTTCTTC. This translates into CASSPVDGENEQFF. The V call is TRBV12-3 or TRBV12-4, the J call TRBJ2-1; possible D gene TRBD2, 5 bases. CDR3 length equals 14 residues. V lost 5 bases and J lost 7, with 15 bases in between.

This clonotype was picked up a small number of times. V gene TRBV2 combines with J gene TRBJ2-7; 7 bases map to TRBD1. Germline-derived CDR1 and CDR2 are SNHLY and FYNNEI. Trimming cost V 6 bases and J 6 bases; bases outside gene matches: 11. This CDR3 is 14 amino acids long. In DNA form, the CDR3 reads TGTGCCAGCAGCGGACAGGACGTCGCCTCCGAGCAGTACTTC. Protein: CASSGQDVASEQYF.

The chain recombines TRBV28 with TRBJ1-5; no definite D call. V was cut by 2 bases and J by 4 bases, with 12 bases left in between. CDR1 and CDR2 (germline): MDHEN, SYDVKM. This CDR3 has 15 residues. The CDR3 region is CASSLGRRSNQPQHF. CDR3 bases: TGTGCCAGCAGTTTAGGCAGAAGAAGTAATCAGCCCCAGCATTTT.

This clonotype was counted only a few times. The V and J genes are TRBV20-1 and TRBJ2-5; weak D call: TRBD2 (8 bases). The J call is doubtful: the DNA matches TRBJ2-1 better. CDR3 length equals 14 residues. Per germline, CDR1 DFQATT and CDR2 SNEGSKA (reference sequence). This CDR3 is CSARDSPGGGEQFF. The CDR3 DNA reads TGCAGTGCTAGAGATAGTCCGGGAGGGGGCGAGCAGTTCTTC.

CDR3 bases: TGTGCCAGCGAGGGAAGCTCGCTAGCCGGGGAGCTGTTTTTT. Its translation: CASEGSSLAGELFF. V and J are TRBV7-9 and TRBJ2-2; D perhaps matches TRBD2 (5 bases). Deletions cut 8 bases from V and 6 bases from J, with 16 bases between. The CDR3 consists of 14 residues. CDR1 is SEHNR and CDR2 is FQNEAQ in the germline V gene (reference sequence).

This chain uses TRBV7-3 with TRBJ2-3; the D gene could be TRBD1 or TRBD2 (5 bases each). The V gene lost 4 bases and the J gene lost 5 bases, with 22 bases spanning the gap. This CDR3 contains 17 residues. Germline CDR1 and CDR2: SGHTA and FQGTGA. In DNA, the CDR3 is TGTGCCAGCAGCTCTGGGCTAGCAGGGATGGCAAGAGATACGCAGTATTTT. Protein product: CASSSGLAGMARDTQYF.

The chain carries TRBV6-2 or TRBV6-3 and TRBJ2-1; D remains unclear. This CDR3 has 17 residues. Germline values: CDR1 MNHEY, CDR2 SVGEGT. V was trimmed by 6 bases and J by 0 bases, leaving 18 bases between them. CDR3 DNA: TGTGCCAGCAGCCCCCCTCCTCACCGGAGCTCCTACAATGAGCAGTTCTTC. Protein product: CASSPPPHRSSYNEQFF.

The chain combines TRBV5-5 with TRBJ2-5, with D perhaps TRBD2 (6 bases). Per germline, CDR1 SGHKS and CDR2 YYEKEE (reference sequence). The V end was cut by 3 bases, the J end by 1 base, with 13 bases between. This CDR3 spans 15 amino acids. The CDR3: CASSSRVGGQETQYF. The CDR3 DNA reads TGTGCCAGCAGCTCGAGGGTGGGGGGCCAAGAGACCCAGTACTTC.

Turning to this clonotype: An end of the junction does not agree with germline; a read error may underlie this. The rearrangement links TRBV20-1 to TRBJ1-4; 9 bases are a match to TRBD1. This CDR3 spans 13 amino acids. CDR1 DFQATT and CDR2 SNEGSKA come from the germline V gene (reference sequence). DNA for the CDR3: TGCAGTGCAAACAGGGGGCCTAATGAAAAACTGCTTTTT. It translates to CSANRGPNEKLLF.